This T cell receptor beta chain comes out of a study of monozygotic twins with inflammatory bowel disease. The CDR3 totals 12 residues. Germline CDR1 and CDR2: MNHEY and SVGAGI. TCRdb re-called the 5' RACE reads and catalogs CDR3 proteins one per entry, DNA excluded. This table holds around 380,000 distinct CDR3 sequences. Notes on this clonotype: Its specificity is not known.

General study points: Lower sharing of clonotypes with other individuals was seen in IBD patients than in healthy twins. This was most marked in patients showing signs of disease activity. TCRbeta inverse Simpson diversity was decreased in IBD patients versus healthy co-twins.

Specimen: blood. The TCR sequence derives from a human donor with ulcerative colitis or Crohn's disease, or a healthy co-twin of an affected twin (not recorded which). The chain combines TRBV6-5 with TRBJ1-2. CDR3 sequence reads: CASSAANYGYTF.